Described below is a single TCR beta chain sequence and its context. The antigen remains unidentified. Unmatched junction bases numbered 3, after V lost 6 bases and J lost 4 bases. The germline V gene encodes CDR1 SEHNR and CDR2 FQNEAQ (reference sequence). This CDR3 has 14 residues. Bead-separated CD4+, CD4+CD8+, CD57+ or CD56+ fractions, or PBMC, were used. This specimen comes from a study of STAT5B mutations in CD4+ large granular lymphocyte leukemia. Broader study findings: Data were not HLA-matched across samples.

Produced via immunoSEQ multiplex PCR; TCRdb's table is partial and in-frame only. The sample holds 4,000 to 5,000 clones, 76% seen once. The clonotype originates from a man in his 70s with CD4+ T-cell large granular lymphocyte leukemia. Sequencing was performed on PBMCs. The J gene is TRBJ2-7, the V gene TRBV7-9; 13 bases line up with TRBD2. The CDR3 region is CASSQTSGGYEQYF. As DNA, the CDR3 is TGTGCCAGCAGTCAGACTAGCGGGGGGTACGAGCAGTACTTC. The complete variable domain, with remaining parts taken from reference TRBV7-9 and TRBJ2-7, reads DTGVSQNPRHKITKRGQNVTFRCDPISEHNRLYWYRQTLGQGPEFLTYFQNEAQLEKSRLLSDRFSAERPKGSFSTLEIQRTEQGDSAMYLCASSQTSGGYEQYFGPGTRLTVT.